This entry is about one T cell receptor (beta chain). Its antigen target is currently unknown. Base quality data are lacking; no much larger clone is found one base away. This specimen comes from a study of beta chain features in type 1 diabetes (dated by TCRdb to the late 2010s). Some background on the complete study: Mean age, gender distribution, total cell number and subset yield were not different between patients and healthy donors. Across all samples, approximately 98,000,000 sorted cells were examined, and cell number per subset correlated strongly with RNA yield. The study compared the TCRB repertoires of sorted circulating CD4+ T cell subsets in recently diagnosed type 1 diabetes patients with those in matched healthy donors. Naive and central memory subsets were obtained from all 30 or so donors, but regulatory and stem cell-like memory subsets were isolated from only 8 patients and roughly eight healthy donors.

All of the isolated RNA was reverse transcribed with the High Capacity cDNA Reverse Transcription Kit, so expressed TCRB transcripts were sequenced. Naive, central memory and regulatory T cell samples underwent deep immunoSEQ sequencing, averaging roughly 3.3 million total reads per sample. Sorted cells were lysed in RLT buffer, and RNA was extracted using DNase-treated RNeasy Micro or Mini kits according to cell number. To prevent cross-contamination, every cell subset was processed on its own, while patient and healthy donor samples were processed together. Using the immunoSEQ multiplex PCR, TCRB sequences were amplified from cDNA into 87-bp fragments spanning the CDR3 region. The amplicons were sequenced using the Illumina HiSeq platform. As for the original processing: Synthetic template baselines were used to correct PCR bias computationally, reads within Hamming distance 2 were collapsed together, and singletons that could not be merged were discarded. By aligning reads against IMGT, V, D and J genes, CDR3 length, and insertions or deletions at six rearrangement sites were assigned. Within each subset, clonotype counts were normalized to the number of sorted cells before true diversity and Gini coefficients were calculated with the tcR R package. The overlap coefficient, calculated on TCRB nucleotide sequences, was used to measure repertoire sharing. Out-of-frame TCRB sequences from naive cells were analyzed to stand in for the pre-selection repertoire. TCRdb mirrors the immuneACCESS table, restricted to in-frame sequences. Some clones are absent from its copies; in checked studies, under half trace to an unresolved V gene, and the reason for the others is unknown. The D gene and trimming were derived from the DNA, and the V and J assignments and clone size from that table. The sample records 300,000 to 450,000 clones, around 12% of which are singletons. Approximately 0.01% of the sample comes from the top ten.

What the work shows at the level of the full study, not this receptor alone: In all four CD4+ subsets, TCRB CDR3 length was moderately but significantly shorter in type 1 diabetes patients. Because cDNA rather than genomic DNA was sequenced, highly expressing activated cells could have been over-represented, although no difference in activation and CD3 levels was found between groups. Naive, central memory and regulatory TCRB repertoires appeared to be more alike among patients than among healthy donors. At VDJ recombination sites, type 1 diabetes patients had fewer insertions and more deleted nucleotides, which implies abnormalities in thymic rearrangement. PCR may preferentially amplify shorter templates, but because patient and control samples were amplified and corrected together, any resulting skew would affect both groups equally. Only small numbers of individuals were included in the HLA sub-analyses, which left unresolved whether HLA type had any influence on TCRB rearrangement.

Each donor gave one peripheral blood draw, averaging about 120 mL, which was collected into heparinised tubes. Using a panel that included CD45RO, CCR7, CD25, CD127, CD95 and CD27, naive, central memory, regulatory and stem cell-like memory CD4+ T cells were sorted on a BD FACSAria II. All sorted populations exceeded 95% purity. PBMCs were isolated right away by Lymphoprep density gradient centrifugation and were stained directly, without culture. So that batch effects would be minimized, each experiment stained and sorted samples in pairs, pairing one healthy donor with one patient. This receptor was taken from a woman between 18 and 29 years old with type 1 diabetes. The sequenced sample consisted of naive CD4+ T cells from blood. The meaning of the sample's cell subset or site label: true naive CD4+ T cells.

The CDR3 protein sequence reads: CASKPEGRNTEAFF. Here is the DNA: TGTGCCAGCAAACCTGAGGGCAGGAACACTGAAGCTTTCTTT. The V gene is TRBV9 and the J gene is TRBJ1-1, with no confidently assigned D gene. From the cysteine up to the phenylalanine, the CDR3 has a length of 14 residues. Solely the CDR3 DNA is kept, with 42 bases framed from the first base. V and J are truncated by 6 bases and 1 base respectively, leaving an intervening sequence of 13 bases. CDR1 and CDR2 are drawn from the germline V gene: SGDLS, YYNGEE.